A single T cell receptor (beta chain) is shown here with its context. Its antigen remains unidentified. Here immunoSEQ multiplex PCR was the method, and the copy in TCRdb shows in-frame clones only, minus some. The table includes some 25,000 clones, roughly four fifths detected once. The record originates from a study of lymphopenia after photon versus proton radiotherapy. Findings and limits, study-wide: Post-nadir diversity loss with photons came from oligoclonal expansion, particularly CD8+ Temra cells.

This CDR3 has 15 amino acids. The V end lost 4 bases, the J end lost 2 bases, and 15 bases lay between the germline ends. The germline gives CDR1 SGDLS, CDR2 YYNGEE. The sequence derives from a woman aged 65 to 85 with pancreatic cancer. This sequence joins TRBV9 and TRBJ1-2; weak D call: TRBD1 (5 bases). This sample comprised peripheral blood, obtained from a patient treated with proton-based radiotherapy. CDR3 region: CASSFSAGSNYGYTF. The CDR3 nucleotides read TGTGCCAGCAGCTTTTCGGCAGGGAGCAACTATGGCTACACCTTC.